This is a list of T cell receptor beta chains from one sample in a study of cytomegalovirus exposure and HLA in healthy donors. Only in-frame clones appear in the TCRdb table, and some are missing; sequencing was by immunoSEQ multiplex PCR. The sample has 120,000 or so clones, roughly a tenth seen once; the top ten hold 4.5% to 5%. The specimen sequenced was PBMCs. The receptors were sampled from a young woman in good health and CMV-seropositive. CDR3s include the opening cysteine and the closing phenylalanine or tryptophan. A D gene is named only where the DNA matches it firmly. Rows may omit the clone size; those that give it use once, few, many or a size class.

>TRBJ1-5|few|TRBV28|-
CASSYMGQYSNQPQHF
TGTGCCAGCAGTTACATGGGACAATATAGCAATCAGCCCCAGCATTTT
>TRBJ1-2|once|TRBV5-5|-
CASSPYLGTTFGYGYTF
TGTGCCAGCAGCCCCTACTTGGGGACAACCTTTGGCTATGGCTACACCTTC
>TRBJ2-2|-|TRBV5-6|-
CASSLRPWGSANTGELFF
TGTGCCAGCAGCTTGAGGCCCTGGGGCTCCGCGAACACCGGGGAGCTGTTTTTT
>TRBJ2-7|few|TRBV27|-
CASSLRVAYEQYF
TGTGCCAGCAGTTTACGCGTAGCCTACGAGCAGTACTTC
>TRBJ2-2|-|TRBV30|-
CAWTSTGPGTGELFF
TGTGCCTGGACGTCAACAGGGCCGGGGACCGGGGAGCTGTTTTTT
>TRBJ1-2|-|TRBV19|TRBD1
CASSQDRADGYTF
TGTGCCAGTAGCCAGGACAGGGCTGATGGCTACACCTTC
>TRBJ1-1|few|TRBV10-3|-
CAISDSGGGNTEAFF
TGTGCCATCAGTGATTCGGGGGGAGGGAACACTGAAGCTTTCTTT
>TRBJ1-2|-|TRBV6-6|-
CASSPDRLNYGYTF
TGTGCCAGCAGTCCCGACAGGTTAAACTATGGCTACACCTTC
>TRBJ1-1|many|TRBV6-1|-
CASSEQQGNGEAFF
TGTGCCAGCAGTGAGCAACAGGGCAATGGTGAAGCTTTCTTT
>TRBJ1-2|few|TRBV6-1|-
CASSEATASYGYTF
TGTGCCAGCAGTGAAGCGACAGCGTCCTATGGCTACACCTTC
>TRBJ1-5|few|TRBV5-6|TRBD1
CASSLRTGHQPQHF
TGTGCCAGCAGCCTCAGGACAGGGCATCAGCCCCAGCATTTT
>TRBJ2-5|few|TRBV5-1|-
CASSLAAGGKGTQYF
TGCGCCAGCAGCTTGGCTGCGGGTGGAAAGGGGACCCAGTACTTC
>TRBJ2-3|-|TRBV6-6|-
CASRLTDTQYF
TGTGCCAGCAGACTTACAGATACGCAGTATTTT
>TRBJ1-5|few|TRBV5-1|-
CASSQEPVTNQPQHF
TGCGCCAGCAGCCAGGAACCGGTTACCAATCAGCCCCAGCATTTT
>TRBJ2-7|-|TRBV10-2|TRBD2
CASGTSGSYEQYF
TGCGCCAGCGGGACTAGCGGCTCCTACGAGCAGTACTTC
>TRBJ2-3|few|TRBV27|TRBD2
CASRTLAGGEPDTQYF
TGTGCCAGCAGAACACTAGCGGGAGGGGAGCCAGATACGCAGTATTTT
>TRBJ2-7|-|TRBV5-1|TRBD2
CASSFGGIDYEQHF
TGCGCCAGCAGCTTCGGGGGGATTGACTACGAGCAGCACTTC
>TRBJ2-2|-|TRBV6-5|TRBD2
CASSYSSGSTGELFF
TGTGCCAGCAGTTACTCTAGCGGGTCGACCGGGGAGCTGTTTTTT
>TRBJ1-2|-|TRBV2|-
CASNPGVPSGYTF
TGTGCCAGCAACCCAGGGGTCCCCAGCGGCTACACCTTC
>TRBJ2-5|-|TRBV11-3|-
CASSLLGGAQETQYF
TGTGCCAGCAGCTTACTGGGTGGAGCCCAAGAGACCCAGTACTTC
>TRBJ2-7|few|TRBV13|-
CASSLARDYEQYF
TGTGCCAGCAGCTTAGCTAGAGACTACGAGCAGTACTTC